These 28 T cell receptor beta chains originate from one sample sequenced in a study of cytomegalovirus exposure and HLA in healthy donors. This PCR relied on a set of 60 Vbeta primers and 13 Jbeta primers. Libraries were prepared by immunoSEQ multiplex PCR; TCRdb keeps only in-frame clonotypes and omits some of them. Its table records 150,000 to 250,000 clones. The sequencing input was PBMCs. These receptors were obtained from a boy aged 5-17 years in good health and CMV-seronegative.

This chain connects TRBV11-2 to TRBJ2-4; D is possibly TRBD1 (7 bases). Looked up from germline, CDR1 is SGHAT and CDR2 is FQNNGV. The germline V and J ends were trimmed by 5 bases and 4 bases, with 18 bases remaining between them. The CDR3 runs to 16 residues. In DNA form, the CDR3 reads TGTGCCAGCAGCCCGGGGGAGGACAGGTTGAAAAACATTCAGTACTTC. Translated, it gives CASSPGEDRLKNIQYF.

To note about this clone: The sample contains more than one DNA sequence encoding this CDR3. The rearrangement links TRBV29-1 to TRBJ2-7; 8 bases agree with TRBD1. V dropped 6 bases and J dropped 3; count of bases not matched to a gene: 4. The CDR3 covers 12 residues. Germline-derived CDR1 and CDR2 are SQVTM and ANQGSEA. This CDR3 is CSVGDRSYEQYF. CDR3 in DNA: TGCAGCGTGGGGGACAGGAGCTACGAGCAGTACTTC.

The CDR3 sequence is CASSTRTGGPYGYTF. CDR3 nucleotide sequence: TGTGCCAGTAGTACCCGGACAGGGGGCCCCTATGGCTACACCTTC. The chain links TRBV19 to TRBJ1-2; 11 bases are a match to TRBD1. Trimming took 4 bases from V and 4 from J; bases not matched to a gene: 5. Per germline, CDR1 LNHDA and CDR2 SQIVND (reference sequence). CDR3 length: 15 residues.

The J gene is TRBJ2-1, the V gene TRBV2; D perhaps matches TRBD2 (5 bases). V gave up 4 bases and J gave up 8 bases, with 15 bases separating them. The CDR3 is 14 amino acids. In germline, CDR1 is SNHLY, CDR2 FYNNEI. The chain's CDR3 is CASSASYSFDEQFF. CDR3 DNA: TGTGCCAGCAGTGCTAGCTATAGTTTCGATGAGCAGTTCTTC. Combining the CDR3 with reference TRBV2 and TRBJ2-1 gives the whole variable domain EPEVTQTPSHQVTQMGQEVILRCVPISNHLYFYWYRQILGQKVEFLVSFYNNEISEKSEIFDDQFSVERPDGSNFTLKIRSTKLEDSAMYFCASSASYSFDEQFFGPGTRLTVL.

This chain joins TRBV2 and TRBJ2-4, with TRBD2 matching 10 bases. The CDR3 sequence is 16 residues long. The germline V gene encodes CDR1 SNHLY and CDR2 FYNNEI. Trimming cost V 5 bases and J 8 bases; bases outside gene matches: 12. The CDR3 protein is CASSPSGGARGDIQYF. The DNA of the CDR3 is TGTGCCAGCAGTCCCAGCGGGGGGGCCCGTGGGGACATTCAGTACTTC.

The CDR3 region is CASSQDRLAGGTNQETQYF. The CDR3 region has the DNA TGCGCCAGCAGCCAAGATAGGCTAGCGGGGGGAACGAACCAAGAGACCCAGTACTTC. V is TRBV4-1 and J is TRBJ2-5; TRBD2 aligns across 11 bases. The V gene end was trimmed by 0 bases and the J gene end by 0 bases; junction bases not matched to a gene: 9. The CDR3 is made up of 19 amino acids. In germline, CDR1 is MGHRA, CDR2 YSYEKL.

The rearrangement links TRBV19 to TRBJ2-7, with 10 positions matching TRBD1. The V gene's germline CDR1 is LNHDA and CDR2 SQIVND (reference sequence). The CDR3 has 13 amino acids. The J segment lost 5 bases and the V segment lost 5 bases, leaving 3 bases of the junction unmatched. The CDR3 DNA reads TGTGCCAGTAGTTTGGACAGGGGGGACGAGCAGTACTTC. Its translation is CASSLDRGDEQYF.

This chain links TRBV5-4 with TRBJ1-2; D is unclear. CDR3 length: 13 residues. The germline CDR1 and CDR2 sequences are SGHNT and YYREEE (reference sequence). The V end was cut by 1 base, the J end by 4 bases, with 8 bases between. The CDR3 here is CASSLTELYGYTF. As DNA, the CDR3 is TGTGCCAGCAGCTTGACAGAACTCTATGGCTACACCTTC.

V gene TRBV18 combines with J gene TRBJ1-1, with D perhaps matching TRBD1 (5 bases). Germline values: CDR1 KGHSH, CDR2 LQKENI. The CDR3 extends over 14 amino acids. V lost 3 bases, J lost 4 bases, and 12 bases lay in between. CDR3 coding DNA: TGTGCCAGCTCACCGGGGCAGGGAGGCACTGAAGCTTTCTTT. Its translation: CASSPGQGGTEAFF.

The chain combines TRBV5-4 with TRBJ2-1; 13 positions match TRBD2. Germline V gene sequence: CDR1 SGHNT, CDR2 YYREEE (reference sequence). The CDR3 sequence is 16 residues long. V shed 4 bases, J shed 5 bases, and the junction held 6 bases outside the gene matches. CDR3 bases: TGTGCCAGCAGCCCCGGACTAGCGGGGGCAAACAATGAGCAGTTCTTC. It translates to CASSPGLAGANNEQFF.

This rearrangement joins TRBV14 to TRBJ2-2; 13 bases match TRBD2. The CDR3 sequence is 17 residues long. The germline V gene has CDR1 SGHDN and CDR2 FVKESK. V shed 4 bases and J 1 base; nucleotides not matched to a gene: 3. DNA for the CDR3: TGTGCCAGCAGCCGGACTAGCGGGGGCCAGAACACCGGGGAGCTGTTTTTT. This translates into CASSRTSGGQNTGELFF.

J is TRBJ2-1 and V is TRBV11-2; 13 bases match TRBD2. The trim removed 5 bases at V and 6 bases at J, leaving 7 bases unmatched. The CDR3 is 16 residues long. The germline V gene has CDR1 SGHAT and CDR2 FQNNGV. The CDR3 loop reads CASSTRLAGGFNEQFF. The CDR3 nucleotides are TGTGCCAGCAGCACTCGACTAGCGGGGGGCTTCAATGAGCAGTTCTTC. Complete variable domain (other parts from reference TRBV11-2 and TRBJ2-1): EAGVAQSPRYKIIEKRQSVAFWCNPISGHATLYWYQQILGQGPKLLIQFQNNGVVDDSQLPKDRFSAERLKGVDSTLKIQPAKLEDSAVYLCASSTRLAGGFNEQFFGPGTRLTVL.

The chain has TRBV19 and TRBJ2-7; weak D call: TRBD2 (5 bases). The CDR3 contains 13 residues. The V end lost 2 bases, the J end lost 7 bases, and 12 bases lay between the germline ends. The V gene's germline CDR1 is LNHDA and CDR2 SQIVND (reference sequence). The CDR3 DNA follows: TGTGCCAGTAGTATAAGGTCGGAGGAAGAGCAGTACTTC. It translates to CASSIRSEEEQYF.

The J gene is TRBJ1-2, the V gene TRBV13; D might be TRBD1 (5 bases). V gave up 3 bases and J gave up 5 bases, with 10 bases separating them. There are 13 residues in the CDR3. Germline V lookup: CDR1 PRHDT, CDR2 FYEKMQ (reference sequence). The CDR3 reads CASSFRVSYGYTF. The CDR3 region has the DNA TGTGCCAGCAGCTTCAGGGTATCTTATGGCTACACCTTC.

The rearrangement joins TRBV29-1 to TRBJ2-7; 8 bases match TRBD2. The V gene's germline CDR1 is SQVTM and CDR2 ANQGSEA. Losses at the gene ends were 6 bases for V and 1 base for J; bases not matched to a gene: 5. The CDR3 has 13 amino acids. The CDR3 reads CSVKTGGSYEQYF. The DNA of the CDR3 is TGCAGCGTGAAAACGGGGGGGTCCTACGAGCAGTACTTC.

The chain employs TRBV4-3 and TRBJ1-6, with 7 nucleotides matching TRBD1. The germline V gene encodes CDR1 LGHNA and CDR2 YSLEER. CDR3 length: 19 amino acids. V lost 0 bases, J lost 0 bases, and 8 bases stayed unmatched. The CDR3 here is CASSQDVATGYSYNSPLHF. The CDR3 DNA is TGCGCCAGCAGCCAAGATGTGGCGACAGGGTACTCCTATAATTCACCCCTCCACTTT.

The chain uses TRBV28 and TRBJ1-2; D is uncertain. CDR1 is MDHEN and CDR2 is SYDVKM in the germline V gene. Deletions cut 3 bases from V and 5 bases from J, with 7 bases between. This CDR3 region has 12 residues. The CDR3 is CASSFRRYGYTF. For the CDR3, the DNA is TGTGCCAGCAGTTTCCGGCGGTATGGCTACACCTTC.

The chain carries TRBV11-3 and TRBJ2-5; D not certain. The CDR3 contains 14 residues. V shed 5 bases and J shed 3 bases, with 13 bases lying between them. Germline CDR1 and CDR2: SGHNT and YENEEA. The CDR3 nucleotides are TGTGCCAGCAGCCCAACTGACTCCGAAGAGACCCAGTACTTC. This translates into CASSPTDSEETQYF.

The chain carries TRBV28 and TRBJ2-2; D might be TRBD1 (6 bases). The CDR3 covers 15 residues. V was clipped by 10 bases and J by 6 bases, with 21 bases between them. Looked up from germline, CDR1 is MDHEN and CDR2 is SYDVKM. DNA of the CDR3: TGTGCCACCCAGTTATACAGGGTTGGTTCCGGGGAGCTGTTTTTT. The encoded protein is CATQLYRVGSGELFF. The entire variable domain, with the rest obtained from reference TRBV28 and TRBJ2-2, is as follows: DVKVTQSSRYLVKRTGEKVFLECVQDMDHENMFWYRQDPGLGLRLIYFSYDVKMKEKGDIPEGYSVSREKKERFSLILESASTNQTSMYLCATQLYRVGSGELFFGEGSRLTVL.

V usage is TRBV11-2 and J usage is TRBJ2-7, with D possibly TRBD2 on 6 matching bases. This CDR3 has 14 amino acids. Trimming left V 2 bases short and J 2 bases short, with 10 bases between. Germline CDR1 SGHAT, CDR2 FQNNGV. CDR3 sequence (DNA): TGTGCCAGCAGCTTATCCGGGGGTCCCTACGAGCAGTACTTC. It is translated as CASSLSGGPYEQYF.

The chain uses TRBV7-2 and TRBJ2-5; 8 bases are shared with TRBD2. V trimming: 1 base; J trimming: 5 bases; junction bases outside the gene matches: 6. This CDR3 comprises 15 residues. Germline V gene sequence: CDR1 SGHTA, CDR2 FQGNSA. CDR3 protein: CASSLGLAGGETQYF. In DNA, the CDR3 is TGTGCCAGCAGCTTAGGGCTAGCGGGCGGGGAGACCCAGTACTTC.

This chain joins TRBV6-1 and TRBJ2-2; tentatively, D is TRBD1 (5 bases). V was cut by 3 bases and J by 3 bases, with 5 bases left in between. Germline values: CDR1 MNHNS, CDR2 SASEGT. CDR3 size: 13 residues. The CDR3 bases are TGTGCCAGCAGTGACAGGGACACCGGGGAGCTGTTTTTT. It codes for CASSDRDTGELFF.

The chain joins TRBV7-2 to TRBJ1-1, with D perhaps matching TRBD1 (6 bases). Trimming pared 4 bases from V and 4 bases from J, leaving 22 bases between. The germline V gene encodes CDR1 SGHTA and CDR2 FQGNSA. The CDR3 totals 17 residues. CDR3 region: CASSSGQGLTGSTEAFF. In DNA, the CDR3 is TGTGCCAGCAGCTCAGGGCAGGGTCTTACAGGGAGCACTGAAGCTTTCTTT.

The V call is TRBV7-7, the J call TRBJ1-2; D remains ambiguous. The CDR3 length is 14 residues. Trimming shortened V by 8 bases and J by 2 bases, and 15 bases separated the two germline ends. In germline, CDR1 is SSHAT, CDR2 FNYEAQ (reference sequence). The CDR3 coding sequence is TGTGCCAGCCTTCGACCTGGACTCAACTATGGCTACACCTTC. It specifies CASLRPGLNYGYTF.

The V and J genes are TRBV4-2 and TRBJ1-5, with D unclear. Trimming took 4 bases from V and 1 from J, leaving 11 bases between them. The V gene's germline CDR1 is LGHNA and CDR2 YNFKEQ. The CDR3 totals 15 residues. The CDR3 DNA sequence: TGTGCCAGCAGCCCAGATGCGGGCAGCAATCAGCCCCAGCATTTT. Translation gives CASSPDAGSNQPQHF.

The chain is built from TRBV5-5 and TRBJ2-1; 7 positions match TRBD2. This CDR3 spans 13 amino acids. After removal of 0 bases from V and 9 bases from J, the junction contained 3 bases not matched to a gene. Germline CDR1 and CDR2: SGHKS and YYEKEE (reference sequence). The CDR3 protein is CASSLGGLPEQFF. The CDR3 DNA sequence: TGTGCCAGCAGCTTGGGGGGACTACCTGAGCAGTTCTTC.

The CDR3: CASRRGTNTEAFF. For the CDR3, the DNA is TGTGCCAGCCGTCGGGGGACGAACACTGAAGCTTTCTTT. J is TRBJ1-1 and V is TRBV9; D possibly corresponds to TRBD1 (5 bases). The CDR3 is 13 amino acids. Trimming shortened V by 7 bases and J by 1 base, and 11 bases separated the two germline ends. Germline V gene data show CDR1 as SGDLS and CDR2 as YYNGEE.

CDR3 protein: CAIPGQGKLVQYF. In DNA form, the CDR3 reads TGTGCCATCCCGGGACAGGGAAAGCTGGTCCAGTACTTC. This rearrangement joins TRBV7-9 to TRBJ2-5; 9 bases are shared with TRBD1. Germline V gene data show CDR1 as SEHNR and CDR2 as FQNEAQ (reference sequence). Trimming removed 10 bases from V and 10 bases from J; junction bases left unmatched: 13. This CDR3 region has 13 residues.